Detailed here is one T cell receptor beta chain. Methods used by the authors: Estimation of nucleated cell counts relied on the amplification of reference gene primers. Sequencing was performed with immunoSEQ multiplex PCR; in TCRdb, only in-frame clones are kept and a portion is missing. The D gene and trimming were derived from the DNA, and the V and J assignments and clone size from that table. The sample records over 65,000 clones, 90% being singletons. The sample belongs to a study of blood T cell repertoires in COVID-19. For the study at large: COVID-19 samples from acute and convalescent phases originated in the United States, Italy and Spain. The analysed material was cDNA or gDNA that came from T cells, B-cell-depleted T cells, or PBMCs.

There are 15 residues in the CDR3. V was clipped by 1 base and J by 8 bases; unmatched bases: 6. The germline V gene encodes CDR1 LGHNA and CDR2 YNFKEQ. The sequenced material came from peripheral blood. The J gene is TRBJ2-1, the V gene TRBV4-2; TRBD2 matches at 9 bases. The origin of this receptor is a human donor in a cohort sampled during active COVID-19. The chain's CDR3 is CASSQVASGKDEQFF. In nucleotides, the CDR3 is TGTGCCAGCAGCCAAGTGGCTAGCGGGAAGGATGAGCAGTTCTTC.